Listed below are T cell receptor beta chains from one sample, sequenced in a study of T cells in Graves' hyperthyroidism and ophthalmopathy. Each CDR3 protein gets one entry after TCRdb re-called the multiplex PCR reads with MiXCR. The sample records 96,000 or so distinct CDR3 sequences, about half being singletons. Sequences were obtained from blood. These receptors were taken from a woman in her 40s with Graves' hyperthyroidism. Each CDR3 is given with its conserved first and last residue. A D gene is named only where the DNA matches it firmly. Part of the rows lack a size; the others show once, few, many or a class for expanded clones.

clone_size	cdr3_length	d_call	v_call	j_call	cdr3_nt	cdr3_aa
NA	15	NA	TRBV7-8	TRBJ2-5	TGTGCCAGCAGTCAAAGGGTGGGTGGCAATCAGCCCCAGTACTTC	CASSQRVGGNQPQYF
few	13	NA	TRBV29-1	TRBJ2-6	TGCAGCGCCGCGGGGCCGGGGGCCAACGTCCTGACTTTC	CSAAGPGANVLTF
many	15	NA	TRBV7-2	TRBJ1-2	TGTGCCAGCAGCTTAGCAGGGGCCGCTGGGTATGGCTACACCTTC	CASSLAGAAGYGYTF
few	14	TRBD2	TRBV28	TRBJ2-7	TGTGCCAGCAGTTACAGCGGGAGGAACCCCGAGCAGTACTTC	CASSYSGRNPEQYF
NA	17	TRBD1	TRBV9	TRBJ1-2	TGTGCCAGCAGCGTCGGGTCGACAGGGGGCGTGGACTATGGCTACACCTTC	CASSVGSTGGVDYGYTF
many	14	TRBD2	TRBV5-4	TRBJ2-7	TGTGCCAGCAGCTTGGGGCGGGAGGGCTACGAGCAGTACTTC	CASSLGREGYEQYF
NA	14	TRBD2	TRBV15	TRBJ2-7	TGTGCCACCAGCAGAGGGGGGGGGTCCTACGAGCAGTACTTC	CATSRGGGSYEQYF
many	16	NA	TRBV5-8	TRBJ2-2	TGTGCCAGCAGCCCTCTGGGGGGCGCGAACACCGGGGAGCTGTTTTTT	CASSPLGGANTGELFF
NA	15	NA	TRBV7-2	TRBJ2-2	TGTGCCAGCAGCTTAGGAGGGGGAAACACCGGGGAGCTGTTTTTT	CASSLGGGNTGELFF
many	14	NA	TRBV7-3	TRBJ2-7	TGTGCCAGCAGCTTATCAGCGGTTGGCTACGAGCAGTACTTC	CASSLSAVGYEQYF
NA	16	NA	TRBV7-2	TRBJ1-4	TGTGCCAGCAGCTTAGGCATGGGGGAAACGGGGGAAAAACTGTTTTTT	CASSLGMGETGEKLFF
many	15	TRBD1	TRBV7-3	TRBJ1-2	TGTGCCAGCAGTTCCGGACAGGGATCCAACTATGGCTACACCTTC	CASSSGQGSNYGYTF
few	15	TRBD1	TRBV6-1	TRBJ1-6	TGTGCCAGCAGCGACTCGGGACAGGGCGATTCACCCCTCCACTTT	CASSDSGQGDSPLHF
many	13	NA	TRBV13	TRBJ1-2	TGTGCCAGCAGCTTAGGAGGGATCTATGGCTACACCTTC	CASSLGGIYGYTF
NA	14	TRBD1	TRBV24-1	TRBJ1-2	TGTGCCACCAGTGATAGAGGTACAGGGGATGGCTACACCTTC	CATSDRGTGDGYTF
NA	19	NA	TRBV7-2	TRBJ1-6	TGTGCCAGCAGCTACGCGATCGATGGGGGGGACGCCTATAATTCACCCCTCCACTTT	CASSYAIDGGDAYNSPLHF
NA	13	NA	TRBV7-3	TRBJ1-4	TGTGCCAGCCAGGGGAGGGCAGAAGAAAAACTGTTTTTT	CASQGRAEEKLFF
NA	18	TRBD2	TRBV7-9	TRBJ2-3	TGTGCCAGCAGCCATGCCCAGGGTAGCGGGACTAGCACAGATACGCAGTATTTT	CASSHAQGSGTSTDTQYF
many	11	TRBD1	TRBV12-3/TRBV12-4	TRBJ1-1	TGTGCCAGCAAGCAGGGGGGTGAAGCTTTCTTT	CASKQGGEAFF
NA	11	NA	TRBV7-3	TRBJ2-7	TGTGCCAGCAGTCGGGAGTACGAGCAGTACTTC	CASSREYEQYF